This passage covers 18 T cell receptor beta chains from one sample sequenced in a study of T cells in Graves' hyperthyroidism and ophthalmopathy. TCR beta CDR3 regions were amplified from RNA. When the TCR CDR3 underwent first-round RT-PCR, the HTBI primer set was used. One entry per CDR3 protein, called by TCRdb with MiXCR from the multiplex PCR reads. This table has around 400,000 distinct CDR3 sequences, roughly 15% appearing once. Input material: blood. These receptors came from a woman aged 60-70 years with Graves' ophthalmopathy.

This clonotype came up many times. The rearrangement links TRBV27 to TRBJ1-5; a possible D gene is TRBD1 (5 bases). Deletions cut 5 bases from V and 0 bases from J, with 11 bases between. This CDR3 contains 15 residues. Germline CDR1 is MNHEY and CDR2 is SMNVEV (reference sequence). The CDR3 DNA sequence: TGTGCCAGCAGTGGCAGGGTCCGTAGCAATCAGCCCCAGCATTTT. The encoded protein is CASSGRVRSNQPQHF.

This clonotype was seen repeatedly, ten times or more. The genes are TRBV7-2 and TRBJ2-5; D gene unclear. Germline V CDR1 and CDR2: SGHTA, FQGNSA. This CDR3 has 14 amino acids. The V end lost 1 base, the J end lost 5 bases, and 11 bases lay between the germline ends. CDR3 sequence (DNA): TGTGCCAGCAGCTTAGTCCCCAGTAGCGAGACCCAGTACTTC. The encoded protein is CASSLVPSSETQYF. Full variable domain (rest looked up from reference TRBV7-2 and TRBJ2-5): GAGVSQSPSNKVTEKGKDVELRCDPISGHTALYWYRQSLGQGLEFLIYFQGNSAPDKSGLPSDRFSAERTGGSVSTLTIQRTQQEDSAVYLCASSLVPSSETQYFGPGTRLLVL.

This clonotype was detected only a few times. This chain links TRBV20-1 with TRBJ2-7, with TRBD1 identical over 11 bases. Losses at the gene ends were 6 bases for V and 5 bases for J; bases not matched to a gene: 9. Germline V gene lookup returns CDR1 DFQATT and CDR2 SNEGSKA (reference sequence). The CDR3 has 14 amino acids. Here the CDR3 reads CSATNGTGGDEQYF. DNA for the CDR3: TGCAGTGCGACAAACGGGACAGGGGGTGACGAGCAGTACTTC.

There are many counts of this clonotype. The chain carries TRBV27 and TRBJ2-1; TRBD1 might be the D (6 bases). CDR1 and CDR2 (germline): MNHEY, SMNVEV (reference sequence). CDR3 length: 15 amino acids. V was cut by 0 bases and J by 2 bases, with 8 bases left in between. The CDR3 protein is CASSLSGAAYNEQFF. As DNA, the CDR3 is TGTGCCAGCAGTTTATCGGGGGCGGCCTACAATGAGCAGTTCTTC.

This clonotype has at least ten counts. The V call is TRBV6-1, the J call TRBJ2-1, with D possibly matching TRBD1 (5 bases). The CDR3 consists of 14 residues. Germline CDR1 and CDR2: MNHNS and SASEGT. V was clipped by 6 bases and J by 0 bases, with 9 bases between them. As DNA, the CDR3 is TGTGCCAGCAGGGGCAGGGACTCCTACAATGAGCAGTTCTTC. It yields the protein CASRGRDSYNEQFF.

This clonotype was counted many times. The V call is TRBV11-2, the J call TRBJ2-7, with D perhaps TRBD2 (5 bases). In germline, CDR1 is SGHAT, CDR2 FQNNGV. V was trimmed by 5 bases and J by 3 bases, leaving 17 bases between them. This CDR3 is built from 15 residues. CDR3 sequence: CASSPWRSESYEQYF. CDR3 DNA sequence: TGTGCCAGCAGCCCATGGAGGTCAGAAAGCTACGAGCAGTACTTC.

This sequence joins TRBV2 and TRBJ1-2; D possibly corresponds to TRBD1 (5 bases). This CDR3 comprises 15 residues. V was shortened by 6 bases and J by 4 bases, with 18 bases between the two germline ends. Germline lookup yields CDR1 SNHLY and CDR2 FYNNEI. CDR3 DNA: TGTGCCAGCAGGGGGGTGTCTGGGCGCGTCTATGGCTACACCTTC. It encodes CASRGVSGRVYGYTF.

The chain joins TRBV11-2 to TRBJ1-6; 8 nucleotides align to TRBD1. V gave up 0 bases and J gave up 11 bases; unmatched junction bases: 6. Looked up from germline, CDR1 is SGHAT and CDR2 is FQNNGV. The CDR3 contains 15 residues. The CDR3 here is CASSLERTGRTPLHF. CDR3 DNA sequence: TGTGCCAGCAGCTTAGAGAGGACAGGGAGGACACCCCTCCACTTT.

V usage is TRBV28 and J usage is TRBJ2-4, with D uncertain. There are 14 residues in the CDR3. V was cut by 10 bases and J by 0 bases, with 13 bases left in between. The germline gives CDR1 MDHEN, CDR2 SYDVKM. The CDR3 region is CATQPAIAKNIQYF. The CDR3 nucleotides are TGTGCCACACAGCCGGCAATAGCCAAAAACATTCAGTACTTC.

This clonotype appeared many times. This chain uses TRBV5-1 with TRBJ2-3; 7 nucleotides match TRBD2. The CDR3 runs to 15 residues. V dropped 4 bases and J dropped 0; count of bases not matched to a gene: 5. Per the germline V gene, CDR1 is SGHRS and CDR2 is YFSETQ. The CDR3 sequence is CASSGRGSSTDTQYF. In nucleotides, the CDR3 is TGCGCCAGCAGCGGGAGGGGCTCGAGCACAGATACGCAGTATTTT.

This clonotype appeared many times. CDR3 nucleotide sequence: TGCAGTGCGGACCAGGCGGCGGGGGCCACAGATACGCAGTATTTT. It encodes CSADQAAGATDTQYF. J is TRBJ2-3 and V is TRBV20-1; tentatively, D is TRBD2 (7 bases). CDR3 length equals 15 residues. Trimming removed 6 bases from V and 2 bases from J, with 18 bases in between. Germline-derived CDR1 and CDR2 are DFQATT and SNEGSKA (reference sequence).

J is TRBJ2-3 and V is TRBV18; 13 bases fit TRBD2. The CDR3 covers 14 residues. The germline gives CDR1 KGHSH, CDR2 LQKENI. Unmatched junction bases numbered 6, after V lost 10 bases and J lost 5 bases. The CDR3 DNA reads TGTGCCACCCGCGGACTAGCGGGAGTAGATACGCAGTATTTT. Amino acid sequence: CATRGLAGVDTQYF.

The rearrangement joins TRBV6-1 to TRBJ2-7; TRBD1 or TRBD2 may be the D gene (6 bases each). The length of the CDR3 is 15 residues. CDR1 is MNHNS and CDR2 is SASEGT in the germline V gene. Trimming cost V 5 bases and J 1 base, with 15 bases left between them. As DNA, the CDR3 is TGTGCCAGCAGTCGCGGGACAAGATTTTCCTACGAGCAGTACTTC. Translated: CASSRGTRFSYEQYF.

This chain links TRBV28 with TRBJ2-3; D remains ambiguous. The CDR3 covers 13 residues. In germline, CDR1 is MDHEN, CDR2 SYDVKM. V was shortened by 6 bases and J by 4 bases, with 11 bases between the two germline ends. The CDR3: CASSDPNPDTQYF. The CDR3 DNA sequence: TGTGCCAGCAGCGACCCTAACCCAGATACGCAGTATTTT.

The sample holds a few counts of this clonotype. This chain uses TRBV29-1 with TRBJ1-2; D uncertain. CDR3 length: 13 amino acids. V lost 2 bases to trimming and J lost 3 bases, with 10 bases between them. CDR1 is SQVTM and CDR2 is ANQGSEA in the germline V gene. CDR3 coding DNA: TGCAGCGTTGAACGTGCGGGTTACTATGGCTACACCTTC. This sequence encodes CSVERAGYYGYTF.

This clonotype showed up many times. The chain links TRBV11-2 to TRBJ2-2; tentative D call: TRBD2 (6 bases). The CDR3 consists of 16 residues. The V end lost 5 bases, the J end lost 4 bases, and 17 bases lay between the germline ends. Germline V gives CDR1 SGHAT, CDR2 FQNNGV. The CDR3 here is CASSLGTSRRTGELFF. The CDR3 bases are TGTGCCAGCAGCCTTGGTACTAGCCGGCGCACCGGGGAGCTGTTTTTT.

A few counts support this clonotype. A much larger clone is a single base away; this may be a read error. This chain uses TRBV3-1 with TRBJ2-5, with 9 bases aligning to TRBD2. Germline assignment: CDR1 LGHDT and CDR2 YNNKEL (reference sequence). This CDR3 contains 17 residues. CDR3 residues: CASSLGSWTSDQETRYF. CDR3 nucleotide sequence: TGTGCCAGCAGCCTCGGCTCTTGGACTAGCGACCAAGAGACCCGGTACTTC.

This clonotype appeared many times. The chain combines TRBV5-5 with TRBJ2-3; 11 bases line up with TRBD2. Unmatched junction bases numbered 1, after V lost 1 base and J lost 0 bases. The CDR3 is 16 amino acids. From germline, CDR1 is SGHKS and CDR2 YYEKEE (reference sequence). CDR3 amino acids: CASSLWTSGSTDTQYF. In nucleotides, the CDR3 is TGTGCCAGCAGCTTGTGGACTAGCGGGAGCACAGATACGCAGTATTTT.